This T cell receptor (beta chain) is from a study of blood T cells in healthy people across ages. Regarding the study as a whole: Higher diversity and more naive CD4+ cells were features of long-lived donors, compared to aged donors. Unsorted PBMC input precluded a conclusive naive versus antigen-experienced comparison.

Together with a sample-barcoded 5' primer, a J-beta primer mix was included in a second PCR lasting roughly 6 to 12 cycles. One entry per CDR3 protein, called by TCRdb with MiXCR from the 5' RACE reads. The sample records 700,000 to 950,000 distinct CDR3 sequences, approximately 43% being singletons. V was pared by 4 bases and J by 2 bases, with 10 bases between. This CDR3 has 13 residues. Germline V CDR1 and CDR2: SQVTM, ANQGSEA. In this sample, this clonotype turned up a few times. Its antigen is undetermined. The sequence came from an older woman in good health. The sample was blood. The rearrangement joins TRBV29-1 to TRBJ2-3; tentatively, D is TRBD1 or TRBD2 (6 bases each). CDR3 DNA: TGCAGCGTTGTGAGGGGGGCCACAGATACGCAGTATTTT. Translating gives CSVVRGATDTQYF.